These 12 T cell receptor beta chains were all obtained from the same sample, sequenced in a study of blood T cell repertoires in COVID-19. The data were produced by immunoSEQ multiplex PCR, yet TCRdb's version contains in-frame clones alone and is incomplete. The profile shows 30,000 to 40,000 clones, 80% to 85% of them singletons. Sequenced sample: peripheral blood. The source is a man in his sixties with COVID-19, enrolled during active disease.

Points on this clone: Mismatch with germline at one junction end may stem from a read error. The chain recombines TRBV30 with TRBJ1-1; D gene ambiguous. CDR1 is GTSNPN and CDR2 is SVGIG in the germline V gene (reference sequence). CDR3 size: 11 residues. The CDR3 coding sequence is TGTGCTTGGACGGTGGAGTCCGAAGCTTTCTTT. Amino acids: CAWTVESEAFF.

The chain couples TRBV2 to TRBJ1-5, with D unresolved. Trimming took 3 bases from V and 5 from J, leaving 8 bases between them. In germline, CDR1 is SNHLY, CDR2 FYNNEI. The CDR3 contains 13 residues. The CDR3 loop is CASSDGFDQPQHF. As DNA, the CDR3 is TGTGCCAGCAGTGACGGGTTCGATCAGCCCCAGCATTTT.

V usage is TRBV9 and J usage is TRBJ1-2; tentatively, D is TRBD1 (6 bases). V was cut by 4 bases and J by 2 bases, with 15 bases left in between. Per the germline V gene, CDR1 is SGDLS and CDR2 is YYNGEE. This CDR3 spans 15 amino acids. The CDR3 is CASSPWTESNYGYTF. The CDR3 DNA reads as TGTGCCAGCAGCCCTTGGACAGAGTCGAACTATGGCTACACCTTC.

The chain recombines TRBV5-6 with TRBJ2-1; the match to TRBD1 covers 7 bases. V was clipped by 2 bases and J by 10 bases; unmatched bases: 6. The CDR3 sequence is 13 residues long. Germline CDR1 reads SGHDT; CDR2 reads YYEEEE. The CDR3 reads CASSLAPTGEQFF. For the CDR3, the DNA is TGTGCCAGCAGCTTAGCCCCGACAGGGGAGCAGTTCTTC. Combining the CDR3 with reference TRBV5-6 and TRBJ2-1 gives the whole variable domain DAGVTQSPTHLIKTRGQQVTLRCSPKSGHDTVSWYQQALGQGPQFIFQYYEEEERQRGNFPDRFSGHQFPNYSSELNVNALLLGDSALYLCASSLAPTGEQFFGPGTRLTVL.

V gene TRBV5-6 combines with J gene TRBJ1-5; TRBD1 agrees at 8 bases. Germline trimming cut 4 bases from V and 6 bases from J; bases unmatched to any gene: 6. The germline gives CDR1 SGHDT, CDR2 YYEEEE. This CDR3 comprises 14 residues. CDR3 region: CASSDYRGVQPQHF. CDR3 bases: TGTGCCAGCAGCGACTACAGGGGGGTTCAGCCCCAGCATTTT. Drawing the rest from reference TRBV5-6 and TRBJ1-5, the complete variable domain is DAGVTQSPTHLIKTRGQQVTLRCSPKSGHDTVSWYQQALGQGPQFIFQYYEEEERQRGNFPDRFSGHQFPNYSSELNVNALLLGDSALYLCASSDYRGVQPQHFGDGTRLSIL.

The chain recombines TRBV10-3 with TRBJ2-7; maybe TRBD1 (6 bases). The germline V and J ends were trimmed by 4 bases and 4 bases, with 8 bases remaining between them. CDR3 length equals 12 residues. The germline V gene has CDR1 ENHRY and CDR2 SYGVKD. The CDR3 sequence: CAISGTEYEQYF. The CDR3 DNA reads TGTGCCATCAGTGGGACAGAGTACGAGCAGTACTTC.

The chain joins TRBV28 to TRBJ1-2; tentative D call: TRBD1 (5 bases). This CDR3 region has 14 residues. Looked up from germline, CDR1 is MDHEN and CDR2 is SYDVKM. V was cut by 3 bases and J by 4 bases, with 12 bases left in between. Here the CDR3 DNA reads TGTGCCAGCAGTTTTGAAGGGGTCGCCTATGGCTACACCTTC. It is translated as CASSFEGVAYGYTF.

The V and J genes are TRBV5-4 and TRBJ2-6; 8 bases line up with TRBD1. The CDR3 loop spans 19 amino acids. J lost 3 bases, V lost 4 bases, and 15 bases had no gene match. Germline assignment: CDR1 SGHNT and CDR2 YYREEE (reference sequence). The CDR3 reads CASSPAAGGLLSGANVLTF. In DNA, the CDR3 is TGTGCCAGCAGCCCCGCAGCAGGGGGCTTGTTAAGTGGGGCCAACGTCCTGACTTTC.

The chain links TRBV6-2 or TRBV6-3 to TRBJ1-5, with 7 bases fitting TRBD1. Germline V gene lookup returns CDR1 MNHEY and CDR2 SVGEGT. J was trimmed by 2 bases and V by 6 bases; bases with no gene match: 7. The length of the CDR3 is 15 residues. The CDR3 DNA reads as TGTGCCAGCAGCCATACAGGGGTCGGCAATCAGCCCCAGCATTTT. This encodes CASSHTGVGNQPQHF.

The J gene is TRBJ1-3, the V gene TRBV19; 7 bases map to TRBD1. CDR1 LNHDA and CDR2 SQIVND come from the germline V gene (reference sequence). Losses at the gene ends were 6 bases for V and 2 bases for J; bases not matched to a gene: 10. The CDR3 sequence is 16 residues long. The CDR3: CASSQLDRVTGNTIYF. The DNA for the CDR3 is TGTGCCAGTAGCCAACTCGACAGGGTCACTGGAAACACCATATATTTT.

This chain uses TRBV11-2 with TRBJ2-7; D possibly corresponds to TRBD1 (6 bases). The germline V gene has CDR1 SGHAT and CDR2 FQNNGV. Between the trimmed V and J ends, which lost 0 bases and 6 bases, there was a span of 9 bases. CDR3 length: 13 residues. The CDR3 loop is CASSLEPGAEQYF. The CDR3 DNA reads TGTGCCAGCAGCTTAGAGCCAGGGGCCGAGCAGTACTTC.

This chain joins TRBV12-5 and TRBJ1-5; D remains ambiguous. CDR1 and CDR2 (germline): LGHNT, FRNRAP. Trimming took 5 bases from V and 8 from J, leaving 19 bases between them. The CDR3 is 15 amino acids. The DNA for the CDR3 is TGTGCTAGTGGTGCCTTGGGTGGGCCACTCAAGCCCCAGCATTTT. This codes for CASGALGGPLKPQHF.